Given below is one TCR beta chain in context. No antigen is known for it. No base quality information exists; no much larger clone differs at one position. In the paper's terms, the time point label means: persistent/refractory GD, antithyroid drugs over 5 years with positive TRAb. For both TCR sequencing and RNA sequencing, RNA was extracted from PBMCs in TRIzol. Graves' disease was diagnosed according to American Thyroid Association guidelines. The patients came from an endocrinology department in Xi'an, China. Each patient gave 8.5 to 9.5 milliliters of peripheral blood, collected in an EDTA anticoagulant tube. Ficoll Paque Plus density gradient separation was used to isolate PBMCs, and no additional T cell sorting was done. An Agilent 2100 Bioanalyzer and agarose gel were used to check RNA quality, and a NanoDrop 2000 was used to measure RNA concentration. Libraries were made using multiplex PCR. Sequenced on an Illumina HiSeq 4000. To build TCR beta libraries, CDR3 regions were amplified by Arm-PCR using iRepertoire HTBI primers. Before sequencing, the PCR products went through gel purification. Regarding the original processing steps: A total of roughly 67 TRBV and 14 TRBJ segments were identified across samples and were used for gene usage analysis of CDR3 amino acid clonotypes. Filtered high-quality paired reads were merged into contigs using COPE and FqMerger. BLAST was used to align contigs to the IMGT TRBV, TRBD and TRBJ reference genes, and CDR3 was defined following IMGT. Highly expanded clones were defined as clonotypes with a frequency above 0.1%. Shannon entropy served as the measure of repertoire diversity, while the Gini coefficient captured V-J evenness. Public clonotypes were defined as clonotypes shared by more than one individual. The public reads were quality trimmed at Q25 with fastp and then assembled into clones with MiXCR by TCRdb, keeping productive beta chains. Rows are combined by CDR3 protein, so each entry shows the most common genes and DNA. The V and J calls were determined by TCRdb, not by the authors. The sample yields 600,000 to 800,000 distinct CDR3 sequences; around 30% were counted once. The biggest ten clones account for roughly 40% of the sample.

Counted from cysteine to phenylalanine, this CDR3 has 15 amino acids. Only CDR3 DNA is held: 45 bases, read in frame from base 1. Deletion took 2 bases off V and 5 bases off J, with a span of 13 bases between the germline ends. The data derive from a study of regulatory T cells in long-lasting Graves disease (dated by TCRdb to the early 2020s). The study in broad terms: Persistent Graves' disease meant more than 5 years of antithyroid drug treatment with TSH receptor autoantibodies that stayed positive. Antithyroid drugs had been taken for 8.5 to 11 years on average by persistent Graves' disease patients in the clinical cohort. Persistent Graves' disease patients were compared with newly diagnosed Graves' disease patients by peripheral blood TCR sequencing and RNA sequencing. The study took place in China and was registered as a clinical trial. A total of roughly 33 samples were covered by TCR sequencing, comprising approximately 13 persistent and approximately 20 newly diagnosed Graves' disease patients. Broader findings and caveats from the paper: Lower TCR Shannon entropy and fewer highly expanded clones were observed in persistent Graves' disease patients than in newly diagnosed patients, which suggested clonal expansion. Sequencing and analysis were limited to the TCR beta chain. More public clonotypes were shared among persistent patients (around 2,600) than among newly diagnosed patients (just under 1,000). TRBV28, TRBJ1-2 and TRBJ2-5 were preferentially used in persistent disease, while TRBV20-1 and TRBJ2-1 were favored in newly diagnosed disease. Peripheral blood alone was examined, since thyroid tissue, which constituted the primary lesion, could not be accessed. As a limitation, the authors acknowledged that the small sample size may reduce accuracy.

Material: peripheral blood mononuclear cells (PBMCs), obtained when the disease was refractory, from a patient treated with antithyroid drugs. The clonotype comes from a female donor with Graves disease. The chain joins TRBV12-3 or TRBV12-4 to TRBJ1-3, with no reliable assignment of the D segment. CDR3 sequence: CASSLPGSMRNTIYF. The base sequence is TGTGCCAGCAGTTTACCGGGATCAATGAGAAACACCATATATTTT.